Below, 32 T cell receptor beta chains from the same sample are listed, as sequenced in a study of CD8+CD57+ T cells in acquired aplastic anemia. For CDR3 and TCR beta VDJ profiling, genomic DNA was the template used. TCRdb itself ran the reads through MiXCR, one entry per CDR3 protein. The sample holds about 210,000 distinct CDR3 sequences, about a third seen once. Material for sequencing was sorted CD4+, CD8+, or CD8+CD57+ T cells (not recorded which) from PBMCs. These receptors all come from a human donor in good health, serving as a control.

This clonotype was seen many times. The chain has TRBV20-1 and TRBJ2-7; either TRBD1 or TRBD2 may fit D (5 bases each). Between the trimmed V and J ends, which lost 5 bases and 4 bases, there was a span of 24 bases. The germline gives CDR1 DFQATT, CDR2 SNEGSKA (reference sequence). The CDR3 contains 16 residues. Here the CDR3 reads CSALGPTDRLIYEQYF. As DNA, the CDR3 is TGCAGTGCTCTGGGGCCGACGGACCGACTAATTTACGAGCAGTACTTC.

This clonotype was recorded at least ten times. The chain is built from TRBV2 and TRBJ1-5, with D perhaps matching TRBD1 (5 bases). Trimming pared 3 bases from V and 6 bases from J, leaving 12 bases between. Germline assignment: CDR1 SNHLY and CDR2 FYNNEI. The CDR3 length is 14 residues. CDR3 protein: CASSDDRAGQPQHF. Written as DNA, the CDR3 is TGTGCCAGCAGTGATGACAGAGCGGGTCAGCCCCAGCATTTT. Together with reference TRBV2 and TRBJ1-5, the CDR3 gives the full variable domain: EPEVTQTPSHQVTQMGQEVILRCVPISNHLYFYWYRQILGQKVEFLVSFYNNEISEKSEIFDDQFSVERPDGSNFTLKIRSTKLEDSAMYFCASSDDRAGQPQHFGDGTRLSIL.

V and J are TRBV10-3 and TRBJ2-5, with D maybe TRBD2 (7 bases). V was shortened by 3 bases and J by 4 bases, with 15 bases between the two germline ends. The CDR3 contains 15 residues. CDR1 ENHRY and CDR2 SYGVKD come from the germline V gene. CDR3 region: CAISDRGGKRETQYF. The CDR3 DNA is TGTGCCATCAGTGATAGGGGGGGCAAGCGAGAGACCCAGTACTTC.

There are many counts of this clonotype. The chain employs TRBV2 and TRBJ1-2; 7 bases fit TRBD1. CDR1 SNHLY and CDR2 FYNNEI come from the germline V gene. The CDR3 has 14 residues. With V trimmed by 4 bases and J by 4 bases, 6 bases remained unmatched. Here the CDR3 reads CASSARTGAYGYTF. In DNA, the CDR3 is TGTGCCAGCAGTGCCCGAACAGGGGCCTATGGCTACACCTTC.

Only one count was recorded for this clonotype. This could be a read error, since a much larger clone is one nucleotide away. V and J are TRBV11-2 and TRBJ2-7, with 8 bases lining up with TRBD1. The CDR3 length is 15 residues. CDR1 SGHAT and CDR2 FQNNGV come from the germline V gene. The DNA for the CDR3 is TGTGCCAGCAGCTTAGGGACAGGGCCAACGTACGGGCAGTACTTC. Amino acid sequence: CASSLGTGPTYGQYF.

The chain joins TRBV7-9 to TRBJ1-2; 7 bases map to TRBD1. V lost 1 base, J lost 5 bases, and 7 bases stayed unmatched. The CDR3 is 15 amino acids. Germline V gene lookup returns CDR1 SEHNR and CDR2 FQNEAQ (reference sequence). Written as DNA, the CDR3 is TGTGCCAGCAGCTTAGTGGGGGGACAGACATATGGCTACACCTTC. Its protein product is CASSLVGGQTYGYTF.

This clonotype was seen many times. CDR3 in amino acids: CASSLFGQGSEQYF. The DNA of the CDR3 is TGCGCCAGCAGCTTGTTTGGACAGGGATCCGAGCAGTACTTC. The rearrangement links TRBV5-1 to TRBJ2-7; 8 positions agree with TRBD1. The germline V gene encodes CDR1 SGHRS and CDR2 YFSETQ. Losses at the gene ends were 1 base for V and 6 bases for J; bases not matched to a gene: 6. This CDR3 is 14 amino acids long.

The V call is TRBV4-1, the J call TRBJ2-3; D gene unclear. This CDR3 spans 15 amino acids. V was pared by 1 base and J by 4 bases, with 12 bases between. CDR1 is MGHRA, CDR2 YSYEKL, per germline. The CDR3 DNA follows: TGCGCCAGCAGCCAAGGAACGTCTAGGCCAGATACGCAGTATTTT. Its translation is CASSQGTSRPDTQYF.

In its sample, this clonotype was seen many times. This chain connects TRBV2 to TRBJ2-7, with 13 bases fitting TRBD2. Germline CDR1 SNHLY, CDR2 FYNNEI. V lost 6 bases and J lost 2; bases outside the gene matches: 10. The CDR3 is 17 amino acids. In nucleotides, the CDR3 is TGTGCCAGCAGCTTTGGGCGGACTAGCGGGGGTACCTACGAGCAGTACTTC. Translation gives CASSFGRTSGGTYEQYF.

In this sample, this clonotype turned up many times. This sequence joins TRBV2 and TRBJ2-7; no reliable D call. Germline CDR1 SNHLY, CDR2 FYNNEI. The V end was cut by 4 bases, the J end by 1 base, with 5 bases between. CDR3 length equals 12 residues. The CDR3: CASSVASYEQYF. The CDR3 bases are TGTGCCAGCAGTGTGGCTTCCTACGAGCAGTACTTC.

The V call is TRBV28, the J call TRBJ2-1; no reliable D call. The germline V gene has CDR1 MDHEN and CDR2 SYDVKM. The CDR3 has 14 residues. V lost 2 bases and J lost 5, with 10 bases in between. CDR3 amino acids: CASSLSRLNNEQFF. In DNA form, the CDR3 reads TGTGCCAGCAGTTTAAGTCGGCTCAACAATGAGCAGTTCTTC. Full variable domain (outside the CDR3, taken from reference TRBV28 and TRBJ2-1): DVKVTQSSRYLVKRTGEKVFLECVQDMDHENMFWYRQDPGLGLRLIYFSYDVKMKEKGDIPEGYSVSREKKERFSLILESASTNQTSMYLCASSLSRLNNEQFFGPGTRLTVL.

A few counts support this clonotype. CDR3: CASSPRTGFGNTIYF. CDR3 nucleotide sequence: TGTGCCAGCAGTCCAAGGACAGGGTTCGGAAACACCATATATTTT. The chain couples TRBV12-3 or TRBV12-4 to TRBJ1-3; 8 positions match TRBD1. V trimming: 5 bases; J trimming: 4 bases; junction bases outside the gene matches: 7. CDR3 size: 15 residues.

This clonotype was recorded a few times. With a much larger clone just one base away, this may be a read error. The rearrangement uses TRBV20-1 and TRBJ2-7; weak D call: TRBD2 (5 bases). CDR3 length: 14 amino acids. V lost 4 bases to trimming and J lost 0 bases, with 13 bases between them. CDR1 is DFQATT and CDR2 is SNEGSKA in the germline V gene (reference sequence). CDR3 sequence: CSAILLGSSYEQYF. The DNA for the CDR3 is TGCAGTGCTATCCTACTAGGAAGCTCCTACGAGCAGTACTTC.

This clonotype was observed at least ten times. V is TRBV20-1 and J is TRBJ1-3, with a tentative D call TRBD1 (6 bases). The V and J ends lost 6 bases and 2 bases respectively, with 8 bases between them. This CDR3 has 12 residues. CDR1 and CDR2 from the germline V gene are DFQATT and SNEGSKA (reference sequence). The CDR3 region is CSARTAGNTIYF. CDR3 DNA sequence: TGCAGTGCCCGGACAGCTGGAAACACCATATATTTT.

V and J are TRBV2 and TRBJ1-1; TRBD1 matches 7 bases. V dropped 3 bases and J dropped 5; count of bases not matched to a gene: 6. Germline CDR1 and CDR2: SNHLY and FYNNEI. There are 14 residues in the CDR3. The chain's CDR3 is CASSEQGEGTEAFF. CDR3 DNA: TGTGCCAGCAGTGAGCAGGGGGAGGGGACTGAAGCTTTCTTT.

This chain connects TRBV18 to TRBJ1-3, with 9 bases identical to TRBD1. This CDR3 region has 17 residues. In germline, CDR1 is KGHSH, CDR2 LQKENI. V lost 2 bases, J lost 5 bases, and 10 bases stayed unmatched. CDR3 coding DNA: TGTGCCAGCTCACCATTGTCGGGGACAGGGAGTAGAAACACCATATATTTT. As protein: CASSPLSGTGSRNTIYF.

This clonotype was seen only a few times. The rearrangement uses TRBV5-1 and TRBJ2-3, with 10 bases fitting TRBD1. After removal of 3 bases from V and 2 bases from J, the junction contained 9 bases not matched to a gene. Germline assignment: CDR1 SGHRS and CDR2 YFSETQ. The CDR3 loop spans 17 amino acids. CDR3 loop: CASSYRTGGSVTDTQYF. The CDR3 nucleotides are TGCGCCAGCAGCTACAGGACAGGGGGATCGGTCACAGATACGCAGTATTTT.

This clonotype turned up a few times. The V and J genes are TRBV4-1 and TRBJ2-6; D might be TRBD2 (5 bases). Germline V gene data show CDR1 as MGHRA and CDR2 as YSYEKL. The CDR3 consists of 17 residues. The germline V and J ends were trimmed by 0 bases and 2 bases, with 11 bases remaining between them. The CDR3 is CASSQDGGGAGANVLTF. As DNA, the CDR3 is TGCGCCAGCAGCCAAGATGGAGGAGGCGCTGGGGCCAACGTCCTGACTTTC.

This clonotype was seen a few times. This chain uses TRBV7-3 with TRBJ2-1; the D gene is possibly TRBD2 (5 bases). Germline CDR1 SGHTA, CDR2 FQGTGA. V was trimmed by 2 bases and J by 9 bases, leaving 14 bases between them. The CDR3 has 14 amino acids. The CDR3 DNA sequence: TGTGCCAGCAGCTTAGCGGACGCCAGCGGTGAGCAGTTCTTC. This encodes CASSLADASGEQFF. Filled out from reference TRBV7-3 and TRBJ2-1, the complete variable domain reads GAGVSQTPSNKVTEKGKYVELRCDPISGHTALYWYRQSLGQGPEFLIYFQGTGAADDSGLPNDRFFAVRPEGSVSTLKIQRTERGDSAVYLCASSLADASGEQFFGPGTRLTVL.

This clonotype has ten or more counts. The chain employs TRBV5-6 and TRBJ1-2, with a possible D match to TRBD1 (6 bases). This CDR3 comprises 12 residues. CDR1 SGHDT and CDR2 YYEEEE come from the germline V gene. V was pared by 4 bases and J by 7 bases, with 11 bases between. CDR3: CASSLQGLGYTF. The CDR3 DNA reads TGTGCCAGCAGCCTACAGGGTCTTGGCTACACCTTC.

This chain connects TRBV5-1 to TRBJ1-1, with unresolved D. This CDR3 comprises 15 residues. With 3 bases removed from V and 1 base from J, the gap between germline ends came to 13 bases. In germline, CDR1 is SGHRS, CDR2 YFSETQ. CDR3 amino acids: CASSWGQAKNTEAFF. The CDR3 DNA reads TGCGCCAGCAGCTGGGGTCAGGCCAAGAACACTGAAGCTTTCTTT.

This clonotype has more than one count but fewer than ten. CDR3 DNA sequence: TGTGCCAGCAGCTTAGCCAGGAGCAACACCGGGGAGCTGTTTTTT. Translation gives CASSLARSNTGELFF. This chain links TRBV7-9 with TRBJ2-2; no firm D call. Germline CDR1 SEHNR, CDR2 FQNEAQ (reference sequence). The length of the CDR3 is 15 residues. The V gene lost 0 bases and the J gene lost 2 bases, with 7 bases spanning the gap.

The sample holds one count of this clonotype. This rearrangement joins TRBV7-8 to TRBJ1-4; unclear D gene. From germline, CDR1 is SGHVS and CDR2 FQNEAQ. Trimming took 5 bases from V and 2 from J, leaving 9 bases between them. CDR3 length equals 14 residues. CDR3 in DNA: TGTGCCAGCAGCGCCACAGAGACTAATGAAAAACTGTTTTTT. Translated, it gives CASSATETNEKLFF.

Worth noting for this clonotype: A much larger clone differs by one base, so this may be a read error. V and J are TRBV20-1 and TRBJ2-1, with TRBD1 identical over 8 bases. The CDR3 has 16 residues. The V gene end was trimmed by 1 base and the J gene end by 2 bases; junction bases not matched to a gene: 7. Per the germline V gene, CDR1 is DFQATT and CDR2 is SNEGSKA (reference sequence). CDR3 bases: TGCAGTGCTAGAGCCTTGACAGGGGAAACCTACAATGAGCAGTTCTTC. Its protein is CSARALTGETYNEQFF.

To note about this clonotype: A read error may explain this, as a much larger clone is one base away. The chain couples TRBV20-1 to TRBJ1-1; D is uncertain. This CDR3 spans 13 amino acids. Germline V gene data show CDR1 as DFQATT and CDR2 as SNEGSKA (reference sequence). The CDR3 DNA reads TGCAGTGCTAGAGTTGGGCCGAACACTGGAGCTTTCTTT. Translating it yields CSARVGPNTGAFF.

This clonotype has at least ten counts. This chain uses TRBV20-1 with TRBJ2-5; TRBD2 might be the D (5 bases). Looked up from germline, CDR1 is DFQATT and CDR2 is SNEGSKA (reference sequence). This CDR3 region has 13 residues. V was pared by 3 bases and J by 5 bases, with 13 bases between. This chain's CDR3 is CSARDPPGETQYF. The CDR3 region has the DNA TGCAGTGCTAGGGACCCACCGGGGGAGACCCAGTACTTC.

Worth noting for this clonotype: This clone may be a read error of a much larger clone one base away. The CDR3, as DNA: TGTGCCAGCAGCTTAGCTTGGACAGGGCCCGAAAAACTGTTTTTT. Translated: CASSLAWTGPEKLFF. V is TRBV7-9 and J is TRBJ1-4, with TRBD1 matching 8 bases. The V gene end was trimmed by 0 bases and the J gene end by 8 bases; junction bases not matched to a gene: 5. Germline V gene data show CDR1 as SEHNR and CDR2 as FQNEAQ (reference sequence). The CDR3 is made up of 15 amino acids.

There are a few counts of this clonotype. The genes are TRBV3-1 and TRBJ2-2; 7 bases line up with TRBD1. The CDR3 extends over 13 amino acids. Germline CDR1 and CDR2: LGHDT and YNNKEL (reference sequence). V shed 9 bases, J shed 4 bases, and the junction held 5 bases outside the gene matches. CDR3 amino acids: CASHNRGTGELFF. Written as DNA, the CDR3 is TGTGCCAGTCATAACAGGGGCACCGGGGAGCTGTTTTTT. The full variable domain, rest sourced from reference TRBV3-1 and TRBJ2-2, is DTAVSQTPKYLVTQMGNDKSIKCEQNLGHDTMYWYKQDSKKFLKIMFSYNNKELIINETVPNRFSPKSPDKAHLNLHINSLELGDSAVYFCASHNRGTGELFFGEGSRLTVL.

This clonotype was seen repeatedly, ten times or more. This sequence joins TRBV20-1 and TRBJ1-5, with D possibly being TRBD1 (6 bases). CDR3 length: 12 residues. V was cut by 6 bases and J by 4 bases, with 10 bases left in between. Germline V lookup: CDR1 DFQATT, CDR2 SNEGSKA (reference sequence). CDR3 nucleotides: TGCAGTGCAGGGGGTGGTAATCAGCCCCAGCATTTT. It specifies CSAGGGNQPQHF.

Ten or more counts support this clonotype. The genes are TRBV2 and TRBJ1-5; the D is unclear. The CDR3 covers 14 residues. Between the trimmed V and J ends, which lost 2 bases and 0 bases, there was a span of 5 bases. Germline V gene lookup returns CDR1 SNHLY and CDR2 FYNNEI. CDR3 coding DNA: TGTGCCAGCAGTGAAACGAATAGCAATCAGCCCCAGCATTTT. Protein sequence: CASSETNSNQPQHF.

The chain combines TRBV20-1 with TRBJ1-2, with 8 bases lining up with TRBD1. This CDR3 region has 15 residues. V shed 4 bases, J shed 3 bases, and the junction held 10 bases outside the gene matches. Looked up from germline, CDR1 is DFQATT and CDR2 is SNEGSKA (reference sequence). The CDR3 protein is CSANQGALSDYGYTF. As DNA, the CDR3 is TGCAGTGCTAATCAGGGGGCGCTCAGCGACTATGGCTACACCTTC.

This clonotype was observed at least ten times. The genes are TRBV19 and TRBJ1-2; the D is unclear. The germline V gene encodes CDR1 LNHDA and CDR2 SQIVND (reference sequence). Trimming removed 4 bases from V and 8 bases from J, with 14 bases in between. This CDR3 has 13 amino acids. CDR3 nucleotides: TGTGCCAGTAGTACCCCGGGCGGTGGGGGCTACACCTTC. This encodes CASSTPGGGGYTF. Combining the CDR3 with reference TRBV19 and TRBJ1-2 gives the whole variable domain DGGITQSPKYLFRKEGQNVTLSCEQNLNHDAMYWYRQDPGQGLRLIYYSQIVNDFQKGDIAEGYSVSREKKESFPLTVTSAQKNPTAFYLCASSTPGGGGYTFGSGTRLTVV.